The present TCR beta chain was sequenced within a study of blood T cell repertoires in COVID-19. About the research overall: Nucleic acid was either cDNA or gDNA, and it came from T cells, B-cell-depleted T cells, or PBMCs.

Those enrolled in Seattle joined during active infection and were followed longitudinally afterward. CDR1 is SGHNT and CDR2 is YYREEE in the germline V gene (reference sequence). This CDR3 comprises 14 residues. V lost 1 base to trimming and J lost 1 base; unmatched junction nucleotides: 0. Authors' processing steps: From reference gene primer amplification, estimates of nucleated cell counts were derived. Profiling relied on immunoSEQ multiplex PCR, and the TCRdb table lists in-frame clones only, not all of them. That table gives V, J and clone size, and the DNA gave D and trimming. The table includes tens of thousands of clones, around 81% detected once.

Source material: peripheral blood. This receptor was taken from an older man with COVID-19, enrolled during active disease. This sequence joins TRBV5-4 and TRBJ1-2; 8 nucleotides match TRBD1. The CDR3 is CASSLTGGNYGYTF. DNA of the CDR3: TGTGCCAGCAGCTTGACAGGGGGTAACTATGGCTACACCTTC.